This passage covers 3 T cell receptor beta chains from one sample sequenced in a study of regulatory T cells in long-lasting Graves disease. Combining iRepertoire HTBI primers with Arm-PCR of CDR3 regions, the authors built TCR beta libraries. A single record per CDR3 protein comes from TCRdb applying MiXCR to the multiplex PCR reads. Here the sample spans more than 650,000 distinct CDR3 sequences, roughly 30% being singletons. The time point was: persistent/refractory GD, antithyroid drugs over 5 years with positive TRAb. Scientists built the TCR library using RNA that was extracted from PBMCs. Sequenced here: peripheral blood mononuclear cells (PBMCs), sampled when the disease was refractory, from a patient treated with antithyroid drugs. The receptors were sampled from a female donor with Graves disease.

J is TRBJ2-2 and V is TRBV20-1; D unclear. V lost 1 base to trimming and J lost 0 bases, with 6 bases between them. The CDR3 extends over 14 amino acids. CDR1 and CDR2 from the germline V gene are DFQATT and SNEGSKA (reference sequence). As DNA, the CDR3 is TGCAGTGCTAGAGTGGCGGCGAACACCGGGGAGCTGTTTTTT. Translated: CSARVAANTGELFF.

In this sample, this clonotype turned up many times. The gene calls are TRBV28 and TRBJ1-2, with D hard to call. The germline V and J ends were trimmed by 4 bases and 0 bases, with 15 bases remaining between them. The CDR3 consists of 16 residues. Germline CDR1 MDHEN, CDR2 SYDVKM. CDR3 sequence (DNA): TGTGCCAGCAGTTCGAACGAACAGCGGACTAACTATGGCTACACCTTC. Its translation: CASSSNEQRTNYGYTF.

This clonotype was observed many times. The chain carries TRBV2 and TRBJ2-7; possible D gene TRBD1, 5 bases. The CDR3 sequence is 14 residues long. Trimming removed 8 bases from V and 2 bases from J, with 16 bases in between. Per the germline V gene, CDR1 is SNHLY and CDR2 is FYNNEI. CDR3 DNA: TGTGCCAGCTTACAAGACAGTCACACCTACGAGCAGTACTTC. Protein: CASLQDSHTYEQYF.